The clone carrying this TCR beta chain was seen many times. Antigen unknown. This sample is drawn from a study of blood T cells in healthy people across ages. Findings and caveats of the study: Roughly linear age-related decline in beta diversity appeared, significant by age around 40. The study could not conclusively compare naive and antigen-experienced cells, given its unsorted PBMCs.

V lost 6 bases and J 14 bases, leaving 17 bases between the germline ends. This CDR3 has 12 amino acids. The second PCR ran about 6 to 12 cycles with a sample-barcoded 5' primer and J-beta primers. A single record per CDR3 protein comes from TCRdb applying MiXCR to the 5' RACE reads. The data hold around 870,000 distinct CDR3 sequences, with less than 35% observed a single time. Sequenced input: blood. V gene TRBV12-3 or TRBV12-4 combines with J gene TRBJ2-1, with D perhaps being TRBD1 or TRBD2 (5 bases each). The clonotype was recovered from an elderly woman in good health. DNA of the CDR3: TGTGCCAGCAGCGAAGGGACCGCAAAGGAGTTCTTC. Its translation: CASSEGTAKEFF.